One sample yielded the 21 T cell receptor beta chains listed below, sequenced in a study of cytomegalovirus exposure and HLA in healthy donors. Use of 60 Vbeta and 13 Jbeta primers characterized the PCR. Sequencing was performed with immunoSEQ multiplex PCR; in TCRdb, only in-frame clones are kept and a portion is missing. The sample contains around 140,000 clones, less than 85% of which appear only once. Sequenced sample: PBMCs. The receptors originated from a woman aged 55-75 years in good health and CMV-seropositive.

CDR3 sequence (DNA): TGCGCCAGCCGCGAGGGGGTAGGAGGCAATCAGCCCCAGCATTTT. Translated, it gives CASREGVGGNQPQHF. The V gene is TRBV5-1, the J gene TRBJ1-5, with a tentative D call TRBD1 (6 bases). CDR3 size: 15 residues. Germline V gene lookup returns CDR1 SGHRS and CDR2 YFSETQ. V gave up 7 bases and J gave up 2 bases, with 16 bases separating them.

This clone was seen a few times. The chain is built from TRBV5-1 and TRBJ2-3; 7 bases are shared with TRBD1. With 5 bases clipped from V and 0 bases from J, the junction kept 6 bases outside the gene matches. This CDR3 comprises 15 residues. Germline V gene data show CDR1 as SGHRS and CDR2 as YFSETQ. The DNA of the CDR3 is TGCGCCAGCAGACCAACGGGACAGAGCACAGATACGCAGTATTTT. It specifies CASRPTGQSTDTQYF.

This clone was recorded only once. V and J are TRBV28 and TRBJ2-7; D might be TRBD2 (7 bases). Germline V gives CDR1 MDHEN, CDR2 SYDVKM. V lost 6 bases and J 0 bases, leaving 15 bases between the germline ends. This CDR3 spans 15 amino acids. DNA for the CDR3: TGTGCCAGCAGCCCGGGGGGACAACGCTCCTACGAGCAGTACTTC. Translating it yields CASSPGGQRSYEQYF.

The V gene is TRBV19, the J gene TRBJ2-2, with a tentative D call TRBD2 (5 bases). The CDR3 totals 14 residues. CDR1 and CDR2 (germline): LNHDA, SQIVND (reference sequence). CDR3 amino acids: CASGTRLNTGELFF. The CDR3 nucleotides are TGTGCGAGTGGCACTAGATTAAACACCGGGGAGCTGTTTTTT.

The chain couples TRBV19 to TRBJ1-1; D is possibly TRBD1 (6 bases). CDR3 size: 13 residues. Trimming took 1 base from V and 5 from J, leaving 8 bases between them. Germline V gene data show CDR1 as LNHDA and CDR2 as SQIVND (reference sequence). The CDR3 is CASSIAQGTEAFF. The CDR3 DNA reads TGTGCCAGTAGTATAGCCCAGGGGACTGAAGCTTTCTTT.

This clone was picked up one time. The same CDR3 also results from other DNA sequences found in this sample. This chain uses TRBV18 with TRBJ1-5; D not resolved. Looked up from germline, CDR1 is KGHSH and CDR2 is LQKENI. The CDR3 has 13 amino acids. The V end was cut by 3 bases, the J end by 4 bases, with 7 bases between. CDR3 sequence reads: CASSPGRNQPQHF. In DNA, the CDR3 is TGTGCCAGCTCACCGGGCAGGAATCAGCCCCAGCATTTT.

The chain's CDR3 is CASRSTGTEAFF. The CDR3, as DNA: TGTGCCAGCAGGTCGACAGGGACTGAAGCTTTCTTT. The rearrangement uses TRBV6-5 and TRBJ1-1; 7 positions match TRBD1. CDR1 and CDR2 (germline): MNHEY, SVGAGI. The J segment lost 5 bases and the V segment lost 6 bases, leaving 3 bases of the junction unmatched. There are 12 residues in the CDR3.

This clone has only one observation. V is TRBV5-1 and J is TRBJ1-2, with unresolved D. There are 13 residues in the CDR3. Germline V lookup: CDR1 SGHRS, CDR2 YFSETQ. V lost 0 bases to trimming and J lost 2 bases, with 5 bases between them. The CDR3 sequence is CASSLEQNYGYTF. CDR3 coding DNA: TGCGCCAGCAGCTTGGAACAGAACTATGGCTACACCTTC.

The rearrangement links TRBV5-1 to TRBJ1-4, with TRBD1 matching 10 bases. CDR3 length: 15 amino acids. V shed 2 bases and J 7 bases; nucleotides not matched to a gene: 5. Per germline, CDR1 SGHRS and CDR2 YFSETQ. The CDR3 coding sequence is TGCGCCAGCAGCTTAGGGACAGGGGCTAGTGAAAAACTGTTTTTT. Translation gives CASSLGTGASEKLFF.

The chain links TRBV7-8 to TRBJ2-5; D unresolved. The CDR3 is 12 amino acids. V was pared by 2 bases and J by 2 bases, with 3 bases between. Germline V lookup: CDR1 SGHVS, CDR2 FQNEAQ. CDR3 DNA sequence: TGTGCCAGCAGCTTAACTCAAGAGACCCAGTACTTC. Translated: CASSLTQETQYF.

The chain combines TRBV4-2 with TRBJ1-3; D might be TRBD1 (5 bases). This CDR3 contains 15 residues. CDR1 LGHNA and CDR2 YNFKEQ come from the germline V gene. The germline V and J ends were trimmed by 1 base and 1 base, with 8 bases remaining between them. The CDR3 nucleotides are TGTGCCAGCAGCCAAGTCAGACAGTCTGGAAACACCATATATTTT. It codes for CASSQVRQSGNTIYF.

This chain connects TRBV28 to TRBJ2-5, with TRBD2 as a possible D gene (6 bases). Germline loops: CDR1 MDHEN, CDR2 SYDVKM. V lost 5 bases to trimming and J lost 2 bases, with 9 bases between them. The CDR3 has 13 residues. For the CDR3, the DNA is TGTGCCAGCAGTCGTGGGGGGCAAGAGACCCAGTACTTC. Amino acid sequence: CASSRGGQETQYF.

The chain links TRBV10-3 to TRBJ2-5, with a tentative D call TRBD2 (6 bases). Trimming left V 2 bases short and J 0 bases short, with 7 bases between. Germline CDR1 is ENHRY and CDR2 is SYGVKD. There are 14 residues in the CDR3. The CDR3 DNA is TGTGCCATCAGTGAGGCGGGAAACCAAGAGACCCAGTACTTC. This codes for CAISEAGNQETQYF.

The V and J genes are TRBV15 and TRBJ2-5; the D is unclear. This CDR3 region has 17 residues. CDR1 is LNHNV and CDR2 is YYDKDF in the germline V gene (reference sequence). Trimming stripped 0 bases from V and 5 bases from J, with 19 bases between. This CDR3 is CATSRDLRALARETQYF. The CDR3 DNA follows: TGTGCCACCAGCAGAGATCTAAGAGCCCTCGCACGGGAGACCCAGTACTTC.

This clone was found a few times. The chain carries TRBV7-9 and TRBJ1-5, with D perhaps matching TRBD1 (5 bases). Germline CDR1 and CDR2: SEHNR and FQNEAQ (reference sequence). The CDR3 covers 14 residues. Between the trimmed V and J ends, which lost 5 bases and 6 bases, there was a span of 14 bases. CDR3 amino acids: CASSAGQGSQPQHF. The CDR3, as DNA: TGTGCCAGCAGCGCGGGGCAGGGAAGTCAGCCCCAGCATTTT.

The V and J genes are TRBV19 and TRBJ1-2; D possibly corresponds to TRBD1 (5 bases). The CDR3 loop spans 14 amino acids. From germline, CDR1 is LNHDA and CDR2 SQIVND (reference sequence). The V end lost 0 bases, the J end lost 3 bases, and 8 bases lay between the germline ends. The CDR3 reads CASSIDRGDYGYTF. The CDR3 nucleotides read TGTGCCAGTAGTATAGATCGGGGGGACTATGGCTACACCTTC. Complete variable domain (other parts from reference TRBV19 and TRBJ1-2): DGGITQSPKYLFRKEGQNVTLSCEQNLNHDAMYWYRQDPGQGLRLIYYSQIVNDFQKGDIAEGYSVSREKKESFPLTVTSAQKNPTAFYLCASSIDRGDYGYTFGSGTRLTVV.

This clone showed up just once. The chain joins TRBV10-2 to TRBJ1-1; D not resolved. Trimming left V 4 bases short and J 5 bases short, with 14 bases between. CDR3 length: 14 amino acids. The V gene's germline CDR1 is WSHSY and CDR2 SAAADI. The CDR3 coding sequence is TGCGCCAGCAGTGGAACTTTAAGAGGTACTGAAGCTTTCTTT. It is translated as CASSGTLRGTEAFF.

A few counts support this clone. The rearrangement uses TRBV4-1 and TRBJ2-1, with TRBD2 matching over 7 bases. There are 14 residues in the CDR3. V lost 0 bases, J lost 9 bases, and 5 bases stayed unmatched. Germline assignment: CDR1 MGHRA and CDR2 YSYEKL. The CDR3 spells CASSQDVSGGEQFF. DNA of the CDR3: TGCGCCAGCAGCCAAGATGTTTCGGGGGGTGAGCAGTTCTTC.

The chain uses TRBV28 and TRBJ2-3; perhaps TRBD2 as D (5 bases). CDR3 size: 14 residues. Trimming took off 1 base at V and 2 bases at J, with 7 bases between the two ends. The germline gives CDR1 MDHEN, CDR2 SYDVKM. The CDR3, as DNA: TGTGCCAGCAGTTTATCGGGATACACAGATACGCAGTATTTT. It encodes CASSLSGYTDTQYF.

The V and J genes are TRBV4-1 and TRBJ2-3; D is unclear. Per the germline V gene, CDR1 is MGHRA and CDR2 is YSYEKL. V lost 3 bases, J lost 6 bases, and 10 bases lay in between. The CDR3 has 13 amino acids. CDR3 nucleotide sequence: TGCGCCAGCAGCCATCAAGCCGTGGATACGCAGTATTTT. Residues: CASSHQAVDTQYF.

This clone was seen more than once but under ten times. The rearrangement links TRBV5-1 to TRBJ2-5; 10 bases are a match to TRBD1. The V gene's germline CDR1 is SGHRS and CDR2 YFSETQ. The CDR3 loop spans 16 amino acids. The J segment lost 4 bases and the V segment lost 5 bases, leaving 11 bases of the junction unmatched. The CDR3 spells CASSVWTGGILETQYF. The CDR3 region has the DNA TGCGCCAGCAGTGTCTGGACAGGGGGTATTCTAGAGACCCAGTACTTC.